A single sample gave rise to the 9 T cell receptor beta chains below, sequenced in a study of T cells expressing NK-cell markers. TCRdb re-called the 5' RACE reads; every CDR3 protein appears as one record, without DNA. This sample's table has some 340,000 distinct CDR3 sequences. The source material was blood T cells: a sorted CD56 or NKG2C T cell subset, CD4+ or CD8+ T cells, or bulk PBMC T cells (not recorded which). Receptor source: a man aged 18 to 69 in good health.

This CDR3 is CASSPETTGTQYF. The chain combines TRBV18 with TRBJ2-3. Germline CDR1 KGHSH, CDR2 LQKENI. This CDR3 contains 13 residues. Drawing the rest from reference TRBV18 and TRBJ2-3, the complete variable domain is NAGVMQNPRHLVRRRGQEARLRCSPMKGHSHVYWYRQLPEEGLKFMVYLQKENIIDESGMPKERFSAEFPKEGPSILRIQQVVRGDSAAYFCASSPETTGTQYFGPGTRLTVL.

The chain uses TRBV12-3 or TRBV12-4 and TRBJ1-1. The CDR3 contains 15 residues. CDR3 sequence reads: CASSLSRLGRAEAFF.

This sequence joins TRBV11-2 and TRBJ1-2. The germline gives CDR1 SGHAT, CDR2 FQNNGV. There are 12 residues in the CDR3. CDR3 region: CASSRFSYGYTF. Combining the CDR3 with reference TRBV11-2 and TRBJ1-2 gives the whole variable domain EAGVAQSPRYKIIEKRQSVAFWCNPISGHATLYWYQQILGQGPKLLIQFQNNGVVDDSQLPKDRFSAERLKGVDSTLKIQPAKLEDSAVYLCASSRFSYGYTFGSGTRLTVV.

The CDR3 spells CASSTRNTEAFF. The rearrangement uses TRBV3-1 and TRBJ1-1. This CDR3 comprises 12 residues. Germline V gene sequence: CDR1 LGHDT, CDR2 YNNKEL (reference sequence).

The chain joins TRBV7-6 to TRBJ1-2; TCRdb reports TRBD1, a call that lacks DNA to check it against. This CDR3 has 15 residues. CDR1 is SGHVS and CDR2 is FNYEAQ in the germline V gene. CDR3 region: CASSPLGGANYGYTF.

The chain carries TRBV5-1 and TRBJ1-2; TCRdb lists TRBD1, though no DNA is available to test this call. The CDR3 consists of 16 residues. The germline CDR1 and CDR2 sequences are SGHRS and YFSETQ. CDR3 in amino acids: CASSLGADRDQYGYTF.

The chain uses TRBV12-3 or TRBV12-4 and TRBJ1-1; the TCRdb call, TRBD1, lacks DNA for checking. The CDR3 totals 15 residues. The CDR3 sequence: CASSDRTGSYTEAFF.

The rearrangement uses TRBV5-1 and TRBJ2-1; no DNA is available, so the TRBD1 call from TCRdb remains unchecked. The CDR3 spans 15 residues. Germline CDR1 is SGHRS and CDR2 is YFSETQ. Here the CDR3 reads CASSQGGWSYNEQFF.

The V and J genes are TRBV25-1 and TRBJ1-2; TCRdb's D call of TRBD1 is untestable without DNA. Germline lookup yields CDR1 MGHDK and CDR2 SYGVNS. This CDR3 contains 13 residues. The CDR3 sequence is CASSKGVNYGYTF.